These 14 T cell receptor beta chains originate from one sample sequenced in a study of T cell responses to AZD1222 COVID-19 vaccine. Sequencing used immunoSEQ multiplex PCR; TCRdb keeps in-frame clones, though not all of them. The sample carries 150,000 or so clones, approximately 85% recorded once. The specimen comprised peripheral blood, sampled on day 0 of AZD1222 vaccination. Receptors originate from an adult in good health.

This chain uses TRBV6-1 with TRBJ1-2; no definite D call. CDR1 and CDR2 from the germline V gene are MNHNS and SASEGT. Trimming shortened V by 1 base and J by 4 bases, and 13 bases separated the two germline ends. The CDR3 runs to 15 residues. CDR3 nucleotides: TGTGCCAGCAGTGAAGAGCCAGATTTGAGCTATGGCTACACCTTC. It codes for CASSEEPDLSYGYTF.

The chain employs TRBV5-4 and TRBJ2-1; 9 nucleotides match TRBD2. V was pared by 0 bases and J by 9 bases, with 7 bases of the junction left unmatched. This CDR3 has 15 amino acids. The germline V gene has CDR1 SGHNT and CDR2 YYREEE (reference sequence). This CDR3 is CASSLGTSDSVEQFF. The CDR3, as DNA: TGTGCCAGCAGCTTGGGGACTAGCGATTCGGTTGAGCAGTTCTTC.

The CDR3 sequence is CASSLLRNTGELFF. The CDR3 coding sequence is TGTGCCAGCAGCTTACTTCGGAACACCGGGGAGCTGTTTTTT. The chain joins TRBV7-8 to TRBJ2-2; D gene unclear. Per the germline V gene, CDR1 is SGHVS and CDR2 is FQNEAQ. V lost 2 bases to trimming and J lost 1 base, with 5 bases between them. The CDR3 spans 14 residues.

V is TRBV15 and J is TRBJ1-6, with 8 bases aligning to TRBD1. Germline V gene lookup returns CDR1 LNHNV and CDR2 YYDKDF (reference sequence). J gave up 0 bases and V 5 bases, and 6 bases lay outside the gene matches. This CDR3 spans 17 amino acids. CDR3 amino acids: CATSRTGSSSYNSPLHF. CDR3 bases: TGTGCCACCAGCCGGACAGGGTCGAGCTCCTATAATTCACCCCTCCACTTT.

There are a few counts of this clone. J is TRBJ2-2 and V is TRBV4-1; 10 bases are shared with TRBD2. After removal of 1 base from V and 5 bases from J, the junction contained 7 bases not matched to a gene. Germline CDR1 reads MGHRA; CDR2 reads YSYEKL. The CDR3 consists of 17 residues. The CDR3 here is CASSQGRLAGDTGELFF. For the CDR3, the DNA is TGCGCCAGCAGCCAAGGGAGACTAGCGGGTGATACCGGGGAGCTGTTTTTT.

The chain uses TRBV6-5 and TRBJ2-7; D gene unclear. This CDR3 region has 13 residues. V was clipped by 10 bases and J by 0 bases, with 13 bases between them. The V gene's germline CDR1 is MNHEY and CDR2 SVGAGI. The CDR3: CATRGFPSYEQYF. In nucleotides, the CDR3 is TGTGCCACCCGCGGATTTCCCTCCTACGAGCAGTACTTC.

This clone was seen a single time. The DNA of the CDR3 is TGTGCCAGCAGCGTAGTCGGAGACTATAATTCACCCCTCCACTTT. Translation gives CASSVVGDYNSPLHF. The chain carries TRBV9 and TRBJ1-6; D gene uncertain. The CDR3 runs 15 residues. CDR1 and CDR2 (germline): SGDLS, YYNGEE. Trimming shortened V by 0 bases and J by 3 bases, and 7 bases separated the two germline ends. Complete variable domain (other parts from reference TRBV9 and TRBJ1-6): DSGVTQTPKHLITATGQRVTLRCSPRSGDLSVYWYQQSLDQGLQFLIQYYNGEERAKGNILERFSAQQFPDLHSELNLSSLELGDSALYFCASSVVGDYNSPLHFGNGTRLTVT.

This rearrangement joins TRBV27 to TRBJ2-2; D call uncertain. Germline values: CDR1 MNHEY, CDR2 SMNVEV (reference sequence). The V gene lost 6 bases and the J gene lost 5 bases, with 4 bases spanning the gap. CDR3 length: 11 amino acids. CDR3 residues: CASSETGELFF. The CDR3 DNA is TGTGCCAGCAGCGAGACCGGGGAGCTGTTTTTT.

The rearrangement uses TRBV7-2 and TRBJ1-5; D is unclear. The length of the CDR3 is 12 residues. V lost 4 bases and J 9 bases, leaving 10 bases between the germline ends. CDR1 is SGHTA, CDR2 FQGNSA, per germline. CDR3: CASSSYNGPQHF. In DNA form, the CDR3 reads TGTGCCAGCAGCTCCTATAACGGGCCCCAGCATTTT.

The CDR3 bases are TGTGCCACCAAAGGGAGCTCCTATAATTCACCCCTCCACTTT. It translates to CATKGSSYNSPLHF. The chain recombines TRBV27 with TRBJ1-6; D unresolved. In germline, CDR1 is MNHEY, CDR2 SMNVEV (reference sequence). With 10 bases removed from V and 0 bases from J, the gap between germline ends came to 10 bases. This CDR3 region has 14 residues.

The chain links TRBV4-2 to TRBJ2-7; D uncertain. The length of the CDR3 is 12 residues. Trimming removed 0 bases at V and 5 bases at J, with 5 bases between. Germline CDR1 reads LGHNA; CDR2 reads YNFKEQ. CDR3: CASSQDGHEQYF. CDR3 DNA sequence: TGTGCCAGCAGCCAAGATGGCCACGAGCAGTACTTC.

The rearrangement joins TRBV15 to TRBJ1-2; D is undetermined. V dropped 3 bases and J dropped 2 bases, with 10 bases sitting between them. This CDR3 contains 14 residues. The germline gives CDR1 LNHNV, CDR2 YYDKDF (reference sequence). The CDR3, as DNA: TGTGCCACCAGCAGCAGGTCTGTAAACTATGGCTACACCTTC. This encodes CATSSRSVNYGYTF.

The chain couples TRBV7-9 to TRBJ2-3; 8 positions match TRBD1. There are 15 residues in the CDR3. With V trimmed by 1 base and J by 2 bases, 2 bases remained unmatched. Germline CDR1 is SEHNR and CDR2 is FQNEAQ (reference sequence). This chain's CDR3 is CASSLGGQATDTQYF. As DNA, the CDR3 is TGTGCCAGCAGCTTAGGGGGACAGGCCACAGATACGCAGTATTTT.

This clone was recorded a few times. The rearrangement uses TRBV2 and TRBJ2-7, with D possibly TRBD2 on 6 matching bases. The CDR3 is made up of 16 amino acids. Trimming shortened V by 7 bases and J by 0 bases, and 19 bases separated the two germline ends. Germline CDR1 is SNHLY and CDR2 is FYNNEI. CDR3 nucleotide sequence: TGTGCCAGCACCGCTAGCGCAGCTCTGAGCTCCTACGAGCAGTACTTC. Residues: CASTASAALSSYEQYF.